A single sample gave rise to the 20 T cell receptor beta chains below, sequenced in a study of sequential checkpoint blockade in melanoma. Treatment of the sample: randomized to nivolumab then ipilimumab (arm A) or the reverse (arm B). Generated by immunoSEQ multiplex PCR, the TCRdb table keeps only in-frame clones and is missing some. Found here are fewer than 40,000 clones, approximately 86% of them singletons; the top ten hold over 20%. Material: CD8+ T cells sorted from blood (inferred from file names), obtained from a patient given nivolumab and ipilimumab in sequence. The receptors were gathered from a human donor with melanoma.

The chain links TRBV5-1 to TRBJ2-5, with D possibly TRBD2 on 6 matching bases. In germline, CDR1 is SGHRS, CDR2 YFSETQ. The CDR3 length is 16 residues. The V end lost 3 bases, the J end lost 5 bases, and 20 bases lay between the germline ends. This CDR3 reads CASSWRRDGPWETQYF. CDR3 DNA: TGCGCCAGCAGCTGGAGGAGGGACGGACCCTGGGAGACCCAGTACTTC.

The chain has TRBV5-5 and TRBJ2-7; 9 bases match TRBD1. This CDR3 has 13 amino acids. Germline CDR1 SGHKS, CDR2 YYEKEE (reference sequence). The ends lost 3 bases at V and 7 bases at J; junction bases unmatched: 5. The CDR3: CASSWDRVREQYF. The CDR3 nucleotides read TGTGCCAGCAGCTGGGACAGGGTAAGGGAGCAGTACTTC. The full variable domain, rest sourced from reference TRBV5-5 and TRBJ2-7, is DAGVTQSPTHLIKTRGQQVTLRCSPISGHKSVSWYQQVLGQGPQFIFQYYEKEERGRGNFPDRFSARQFPNYSSELNVNALLLGDSALYLCASSWDRVREQYFGPGTRLTVT.

The V and J genes are TRBV4-3 and TRBJ2-7; 9 bases map to TRBD1. The CDR3 contains 14 residues. V lost 4 bases and J lost 3; bases outside the gene matches: 4. CDR1 is LGHNA, CDR2 YSLEER, per germline. The CDR3: CASSPTTGGYEQYF. The CDR3 DNA is TGCGCCAGCAGCCCCACGACAGGGGGCTACGAGCAGTACTTC.

This clone was detected once. The chain uses TRBV7-9 and TRBJ1-1; maybe TRBD1 (6 bases). The CDR3 is made up of 14 amino acids. Germline assignment: CDR1 SEHNR and CDR2 FQNEAQ (reference sequence). V lost 1 base to trimming and J lost 7 bases, with 13 bases between them. CDR3: CASSLVAGEGEAFF. In DNA, the CDR3 is TGTGCCAGCAGCTTAGTCGCAGGGGAGGGTGAAGCTTTCTTT.

This rearrangement joins TRBV6-5 to TRBJ2-7; the match to TRBD1 covers 8 bases. The junction had 4 bases not matched to a gene; V was cut back by 6 bases and J by 3 bases. The CDR3 is made up of 13 amino acids. Germline CDR1 reads MNHEY; CDR2 reads SVGAGI. The CDR3 nucleotides are TGTGCCAGCAGCTTTGACAGGGGCTACGAGCAGTACTTC. It translates to CASSFDRGYEQYF.

This clone came up once. The rearrangement links TRBV4-1 to TRBJ1-1, with D hard to call. The CDR3 covers 17 residues. Trimming stripped 1 base from V and 1 base from J, with 16 bases between. Germline CDR1 MGHRA, CDR2 YSYEKL. Here the CDR3 reads CASSQGAIGRGNTEAFF. For the CDR3, the DNA is TGCGCCAGCAGCCAAGGCGCGATCGGTCGGGGGAACACTGAAGCTTTCTTT.

This chain connects TRBV6-4 to TRBJ2-7; 7 nucleotides match TRBD2. Trimming cost V 2 bases and J 3 bases; bases outside gene matches: 13. CDR1 and CDR2 from the germline V gene are MRHNA and SNTAGT. CDR3 length equals 17 residues. The CDR3 loop reads CASSDPSSSGTHYEQYF. The CDR3 DNA follows: TGTGCCAGCAGTGACCCCTCCAGCAGCGGGACCCACTACGAGCAGTACTTC.

By frequency in the sample, this clone is medium-sized. The rearrangement links TRBV6-4 to TRBJ2-7, with 11 nucleotides matching TRBD2. The CDR3 loop spans 19 amino acids. Germline V gene lookup returns CDR1 MRHNA and CDR2 SNTAGT. After removal of 2 bases from V and 2 bases from J, the junction contained 14 bases not matched to a gene. The DNA for the CDR3 is TGTGCCAGCAGTGACCTCTTCCTAGCGGGAGGCCTCAGAGCCTACGAGCAGTACTTC. Translated: CASSDLFLAGGLRAYEQYF.

The rearrangement uses TRBV29-1 and TRBJ1-2; 7 positions agree with TRBD1. The CDR3 is 12 amino acids. V gave up 4 bases and J gave up 4 bases; unmatched junction bases: 3. In germline, CDR1 is SQVTM, CDR2 ANQGSEA. This chain's CDR3 is CSVVGTVYGYTF. The CDR3 bases are TGCAGCGTTGTAGGGACAGTCTATGGCTACACCTTC.

This chain uses TRBV27 with TRBJ2-1; the match to TRBD2 covers 8 bases. J gave up 1 base and V 3 bases, and 5 bases lay outside the gene matches. The CDR3 runs to 16 residues. Germline V gives CDR1 MNHEY, CDR2 SMNVEV (reference sequence). CDR3 in amino acids: CASSFTSGISYNEQFF. The CDR3 region has the DNA TGTGCCAGCAGTTTTACTAGCGGAATATCCTACAATGAGCAGTTCTTC.

The V and J genes are TRBV6-5 and TRBJ2-7, with D perhaps TRBD2 (5 bases). Germline CDR1 reads MNHEY; CDR2 reads SVGAGI. V was shortened by 0 bases and J by 7 bases, with 10 bases between the two germline ends. The CDR3 runs to 13 residues. This CDR3 is CASSYSRGFEQYF. The CDR3 DNA reads TGTGCCAGCAGTTACTCTAGAGGGTTTGAGCAGTACTTC.

The J gene is TRBJ2-2, the V gene TRBV7-9; 7 bases are a match to TRBD2. The CDR3 is made up of 19 amino acids. Germline loops: CDR1 SEHNR, CDR2 FQNEAQ (reference sequence). After removal of 7 bases from V and 4 bases from J, the junction contained 21 bases not matched to a gene. DNA for the CDR3: TGTGCCAGCAACCTCCTGGGGGTATTTGGCGGGGGAACCACCGGGGAGCTGTTTTTT. Translated: CASNLLGVFGGGTTGELFF.

The chain is built from TRBV5-1 and TRBJ2-2; TRBD1 agrees at 8 bases. V was clipped by 0 bases and J by 7 bases; unmatched bases: 5. Germline lookup yields CDR1 SGHRS and CDR2 YFSETQ. The CDR3 is made up of 15 amino acids. The CDR3 here is CASSLAGTGVGELFF. The DNA of the CDR3 is TGCGCCAGCAGCTTGGCCGGGACAGGTGTCGGGGAGCTGTTTTTT.

The V call is TRBV6-5, the J call TRBJ1-3, with no clear D. The germline gives CDR1 MNHEY, CDR2 SVGAGI. The CDR3 covers 14 residues. Trimming cost V 7 bases and J 4 bases, with 14 bases left between them. CDR3: CASTPRGGGNTIYF. Here the CDR3 DNA reads TGTGCCAGCACCCCCCGGGGTGGGGGAAACACCATATATTTT.

V usage is TRBV5-1 and J usage is TRBJ1-2; the match to TRBD1 covers 7 bases. V trimming: 1 base; J trimming: 1 base; junction bases outside the gene matches: 4. The CDR3 has 15 amino acids. Germline values: CDR1 SGHRS, CDR2 YFSETQ. Here the CDR3 DNA reads TGCGCCAGCAGCTTGTCGGACAGGTTTAACTATGGCTACACCTTC. It encodes CASSLSDRFNYGYTF.

V gene TRBV5-1 combines with J gene TRBJ2-5; TRBD1 agrees at 9 bases. The CDR3 covers 16 residues. Germline lookup yields CDR1 SGHRS and CDR2 YFSETQ. J was trimmed by 3 bases and V by 0 bases; bases with no gene match: 6. CDR3 DNA sequence: TGCGCCAGCAGCTTGGACCCGGGACAGGGAGAAGAGACCCAGTACTTC. Residues: CASSLDPGQGEETQYF.

The chain links TRBV7-9 to TRBJ1-1; D unclear. Trimming cost V 8 bases and J 4 bases, with 17 bases left between them. The CDR3 consists of 14 residues. CDR1 SEHNR and CDR2 FQNEAQ come from the germline V gene (reference sequence). CDR3 sequence reads: CASSGEALITEAFF. CDR3 nucleotides: TGTGCCAGCTCCGGGGAGGCCCTGATCACTGAAGCTTTCTTT.

This clone has more than one count but fewer than ten. The V call is TRBV6-1, the J call TRBJ1-6; TRBD1 agrees at 10 bases. This CDR3 region has 14 residues. J was trimmed by 7 bases and V by 6 bases; bases with no gene match: 3. The V gene's germline CDR1 is MNHNS and CDR2 SASEGT. For the CDR3, the DNA is TGTGCCAGCAGGACAGGGGGCAGGAATTCACCCCTCCACTTT. It codes for CASRTGGRNSPLHF.

J is TRBJ1-5 and V is TRBV25-1; 7 nucleotides align to TRBD1. The J segment lost 0 bases and the V segment lost 9 bases, leaving 8 bases of the junction unmatched. Germline V gene data show CDR1 as MGHDK and CDR2 as SYGVNS. This CDR3 spans 15 amino acids. The DNA for the CDR3 is TGTGCCAGTGGGACAGCGATTTATAGCAATCAGCCCCAGCATTTT. Translating it yields CASGTAIYSNQPQHF.

The V call is TRBV28, the J call TRBJ1-4, with a tentative D call TRBD1 (5 bases). Germline loops: CDR1 MDHEN, CDR2 SYDVKM. The CDR3 is 15 residues long. The V end lost 7 bases, the J end lost 8 bases, and 20 bases lay between the germline ends. CDR3 DNA: TGTGCCAGCACCCCCCACCCGGGGGTGGGAGAAAAACTGTTTTTT. This gives the protein CASTPHPGVGEKLFF. Looking up the rest from reference TRBV28 and TRBJ1-4 gives the full variable domain: DVKVTQSSRYLVKRTGEKVFLECVQDMDHENMFWYRQDPGLGLRLIYFSYDVKMKEKGDIPEGYSVSREKKERFSLILESASTNQTSMYLCASTPHPGVGEKLFFGSGTQLSVL.